The 14 T cell receptor beta chains in this list originate from one sample, sequenced in a study of cytomegalovirus exposure and HLA in healthy donors. Primers: 60 Vbeta forward and 13 Jbeta reverse. Clones were read by immunoSEQ multiplex PCR, and TCRdb kept only the in-frame ones, dropping some. The data contain over 85,000 clones, 77% of them singletons. Sequenced: PBMCs. Source of these receptors: a male donor in good health and CMV-seropositive.

As concerns this clone: The junction departs from the called germline gene at one end, perhaps through a read error. V usage is TRBV9 and J usage is TRBJ1-3; 7 bases match TRBD1. Germline loops: CDR1 SGDLS, CDR2 YYNGEE. The CDR3 length is 14 residues. This CDR3 is CASSSLSPPGTVDF. CDR3 DNA sequence: TGTGCCAGCAGCTCCTTAAGCCCGCCCGGGACAGTAGATTTT.

V gene TRBV9 combines with J gene TRBJ1-2, with 9 bases fitting TRBD1. The trim removed 0 bases at V and 8 bases at J, leaving 17 bases unmatched. CDR1 is SGDLS and CDR2 is YYNGEE in the germline V gene. The CDR3 sequence is 18 residues long. In DNA, the CDR3 is TGTGCCAGCAGCGTAGATCCCGGGACAGGGTCGGGTCGGCAAGGCTACACCTTC. It translates to CASSVDPGTGSGRQGYTF.

V and J are TRBV28 and TRBJ2-4; no clear D gene. The germline V gene has CDR1 MDHEN and CDR2 SYDVKM. The V end lost 5 bases, the J end lost 2 bases, and 13 bases lay between the germline ends. This CDR3 contains 15 residues. CDR3 region: CASSPLDLTKNIQYF. CDR3 bases: TGTGCCAGCAGTCCCCTCGACTTAACCAAAAACATTCAGTACTTC.

This sequence joins TRBV2 and TRBJ1-1; the D is unclear. CDR1 and CDR2 (germline): SNHLY, FYNNEI. The V and J ends lost 5 bases and 2 bases respectively, with 12 bases between them. This CDR3 spans 14 amino acids. As DNA, the CDR3 is TGTGCCAGCAGTCCCGGACTGGGAAACACTGAAGCTTTCTTT. Its protein is CASSPGLGNTEAFF.

The rearrangement links TRBV14 to TRBJ2-5; D is perhaps TRBD2 (5 bases). The tail of the sequence fits TRBJ2-7 better, so the J call may be wrong. CDR1 and CDR2 from the germline V gene are SGHDN and FVKESK. This CDR3 has 15 amino acids. The chain's CDR3 is CAKGSPGSVSYEQYF. CDR3 DNA: TGTGCCAAAGGGTCCCCGGGATCCGTGTCCTACGAGCAGTACTTC.

This chain links TRBV28 with TRBJ2-7, with TRBD1 as a possible D gene (6 bases). The CDR3 has 14 amino acids. Germline V gives CDR1 MDHEN, CDR2 SYDVKM. Trimming took off 1 base at V and 7 bases at J, with 14 bases between the two ends. The CDR3 protein is CASSLSGAPREQYF. DNA for the CDR3: TGTGCCAGCAGTTTATCAGGGGCCCCCCGGGAGCAGTACTTC.

The J gene is TRBJ2-2, the V gene TRBV14; 7 bases agree with TRBD2. Germline V CDR1 and CDR2: SGHDN, FVKESK. V shed 2 bases and J 5 bases; nucleotides not matched to a gene: 20. The CDR3 is 20 amino acids. In nucleotides, the CDR3 is TGTGCCAGCAGCCAACGTCCTCCCGAGAGCGGGGCAGGGAGAACCGGGGAGCTGTTTTTT. Amino acids: CASSQRPPESGAGRTGELFF.

This chain joins TRBV9 and TRBJ2-7; perhaps TRBD1 as D (5 bases). This CDR3 has 15 amino acids. The germline gives CDR1 SGDLS, CDR2 YYNGEE. Trimming took off 1 base at V and 3 bases at J, with 14 bases between the two ends. For the CDR3, the DNA is TGTGCCAGCAGCGTACCCCGGACACGGATCTACGAGCAGTACTTC. It is translated as CASSVPRTRIYEQYF.

The chain uses TRBV2 and TRBJ2-7, with TRBD1 matching 10 bases. V lost 8 bases to trimming and J lost 3 bases; unmatched junction nucleotides: 4. The germline V gene has CDR1 SNHLY and CDR2 FYNNEI. The CDR3 is 13 residues long. CDR3 sequence reads: CASGRDRGYEQYF. DNA for the CDR3: TGTGCCAGCGGCCGGGACAGGGGCTACGAGCAGTACTTC. The complete variable domain, with remaining parts taken from reference TRBV2 and TRBJ2-7, reads EPEVTQTPSHQVTQMGQEVILRCVPISNHLYFYWYRQILGQKVEFLVSFYNNEISEKSEIFDDQFSVERPDGSNFTLKIRSTKLEDSAMYFCASGRDRGYEQYFGPGTRLTVT.

This clone was recorded a few times. This chain links TRBV19 with TRBJ2-7; TRBD1 matches 9 bases. V was clipped by 3 bases and J by 0 bases; unmatched bases: 3. The CDR3 is made up of 15 amino acids. Per the germline V gene, CDR1 is LNHDA and CDR2 is SQIVND (reference sequence). The CDR3: CASSIPTGGSYEQYF. Written as DNA, the CDR3 is TGTGCCAGTAGTATCCCGACAGGGGGCTCCTACGAGCAGTACTTC.

The rearrangement uses TRBV11-2 and TRBJ2-5; TRBD2 aligns across 14 bases. The CDR3 consists of 16 residues. Per the germline V gene, CDR1 is SGHAT and CDR2 is FQNNGV. V gave up 5 bases and J gave up 3 bases; unmatched junction bases: 5. CDR3 sequence: CASSLRLAGGEETQYF. The CDR3 bases are TGTGCCAGCAGCCTCCGACTAGCGGGAGGGGAAGAGACCCAGTACTTC. The entire variable domain, with the rest obtained from reference TRBV11-2 and TRBJ2-5, is as follows: EAGVAQSPRYKIIEKRQSVAFWCNPISGHATLYWYQQILGQGPKLLIQFQNNGVVDDSQLPKDRFSAERLKGVDSTLKIQPAKLEDSAVYLCASSLRLAGGEETQYFGPGTRLLVL.

This clone occurred a few times. This rearrangement joins TRBV30 to TRBJ2-3; no clear D gene. The CDR3 contains 12 residues. Germline V lookup: CDR1 GTSNPN, CDR2 SVGIG (reference sequence). V was clipped by 0 bases and J by 4 bases, with 5 bases between them. The CDR3 reads CAWSVGADTQYF. CDR3 nucleotide sequence: TGTGCCTGGAGTGTTGGAGCAGATACGCAGTATTTT.

This rearrangement joins TRBV6-5 to TRBJ2-7; 9 bases map to TRBD1. Trimming cost V 2 bases and J 3 bases; bases outside gene matches: 5. Germline assignment: CDR1 MNHEY and CDR2 SVGAGI. This CDR3 contains 15 residues. The CDR3 coding sequence is TGTGCCAGCAGTTACGGGACAGGGAATTACTACGAGCAGTACTTC. Its translation: CASSYGTGNYYEQYF.

This clone was detected a few times. The chain is built from TRBV5-1 and TRBJ1-2; D is unresolved. This CDR3 spans 15 amino acids. Trimming shortened V by 1 base and J by 2 bases, and 12 bases separated the two germline ends. Looked up from germline, CDR1 is SGHRS and CDR2 is YFSETQ. As DNA, the CDR3 is TGCGCCAGCAGCTTGCTTTCCAGCGGGAACTATGGCTACACCTTC. As protein: CASSLLSSGNYGYTF. Variable domain in full (rest from reference TRBV5-1 and TRBJ1-2): KAGVTQTPRYLIKTRGQQVTLSCSPISGHRSVSWYQQTPGQGLQFLFEYFSETQRNKGNFPGRFSGRQFSNSRSEMNVSTLELGDSALYLCASSLLSSGNYGYTFGSGTRLTVV.